The following is a T cell receptor (beta chain) sequence with its context. PCR primers comprised 60 Vbeta and 13 Jbeta primers. Here immunoSEQ multiplex PCR was the method, and the copy in TCRdb shows in-frame clones only, minus some. The sample holds 100,000 to 120,000 clones, just under 80% seen once. The sample is drawn from a study of cytomegalovirus exposure and HLA in healthy donors. The CDR3 is 13 amino acids. J gave up 10 bases and V 6 bases, and 6 bases lay outside the gene matches. Per the germline V gene, CDR1 is MNHEY and CDR2 is SVGAGI. The chain is built from TRBV6-5 and TRBJ1-6, with 7 positions matching TRBD1. The sequenced sample was PBMCs. The sequence came from a man aged 30 to 39 in good health and CMV-seronegative. In nucleotides, the CDR3 is TGTGCCAGCAGACCGACAGGGCGCTCACCCCTCCACTTT. The encoded protein is CASRPTGRSPLHF.